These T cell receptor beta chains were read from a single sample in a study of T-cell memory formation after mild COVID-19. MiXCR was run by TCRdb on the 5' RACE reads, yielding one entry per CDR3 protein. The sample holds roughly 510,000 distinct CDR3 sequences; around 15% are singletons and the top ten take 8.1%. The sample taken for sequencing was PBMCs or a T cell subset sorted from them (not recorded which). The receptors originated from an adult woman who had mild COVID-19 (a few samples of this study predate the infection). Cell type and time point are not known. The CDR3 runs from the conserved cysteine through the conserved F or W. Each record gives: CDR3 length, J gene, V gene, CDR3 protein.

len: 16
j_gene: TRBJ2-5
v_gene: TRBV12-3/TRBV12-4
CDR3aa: CASSLWAGRGQETQYF

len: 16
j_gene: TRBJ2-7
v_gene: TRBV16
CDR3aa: CASSHQIGPGSYEQYF

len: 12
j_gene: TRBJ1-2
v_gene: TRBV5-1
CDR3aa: CASSQGGDGYTF

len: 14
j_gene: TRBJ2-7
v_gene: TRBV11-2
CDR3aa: CASSQGSGAYEQYF

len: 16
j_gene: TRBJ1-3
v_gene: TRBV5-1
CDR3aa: CASSLVGSLSGNTIYF

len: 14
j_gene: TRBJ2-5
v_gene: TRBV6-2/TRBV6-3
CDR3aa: CASSYSPNGETQYF

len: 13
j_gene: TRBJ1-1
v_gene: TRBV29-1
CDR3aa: CSAYRVLGTEAFF

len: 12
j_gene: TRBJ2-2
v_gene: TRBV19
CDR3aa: CASSNTYGELFF

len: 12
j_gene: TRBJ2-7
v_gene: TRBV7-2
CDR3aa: CASNLRGYEQYF

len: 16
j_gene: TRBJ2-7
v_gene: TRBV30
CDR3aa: CAWSVLLRRGHYEQYF

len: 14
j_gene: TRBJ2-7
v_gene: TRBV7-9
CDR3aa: CASSISRGRREQYF

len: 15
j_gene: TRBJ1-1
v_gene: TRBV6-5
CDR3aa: CASSHRDRGLTEAFF

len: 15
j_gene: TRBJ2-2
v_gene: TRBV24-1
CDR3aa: CATSKSGSNAGELFF